This T cell receptor beta chain was sequenced in a study of cytomegalovirus exposure and HLA in healthy donors. At the level of the study: A later analysis reported the 130 or so validation repertoires used the same platform as the approximately 670 first-cohort repertoires. Study observations and caveats: The study designated 150 to 200 TCR beta chains cytomegalovirus-associated. Cytomegalovirus status was reportedly diagnosed by the classifier with high sensitivity and specificity.

Produced via immunoSEQ multiplex PCR; TCRdb's table is partial and in-frame only. The sample consists of some 270,000 clones, about 86% of them appearing once. A note on this clone: Its antigen is not known.

The V gene's germline CDR1 is LGHNA and CDR2 YSLEER. This CDR3 contains 17 residues. Trimming pared 4 bases from V and 0 bases from J, leaving 15 bases between. The receptor comes from a young woman in good health and CMV-seronegative. This rearrangement joins TRBV4-3 to TRBJ2-2; possibly TRBD2 for D (5 bases). The specimen was PBMCs. The CDR3 loop reads CASSLIWENANTGELFF. The CDR3 nucleotides read TGCGCCAGCAGCCTTATCTGGGAGAACGCGAACACCGGGGAGCTGTTTTTT.